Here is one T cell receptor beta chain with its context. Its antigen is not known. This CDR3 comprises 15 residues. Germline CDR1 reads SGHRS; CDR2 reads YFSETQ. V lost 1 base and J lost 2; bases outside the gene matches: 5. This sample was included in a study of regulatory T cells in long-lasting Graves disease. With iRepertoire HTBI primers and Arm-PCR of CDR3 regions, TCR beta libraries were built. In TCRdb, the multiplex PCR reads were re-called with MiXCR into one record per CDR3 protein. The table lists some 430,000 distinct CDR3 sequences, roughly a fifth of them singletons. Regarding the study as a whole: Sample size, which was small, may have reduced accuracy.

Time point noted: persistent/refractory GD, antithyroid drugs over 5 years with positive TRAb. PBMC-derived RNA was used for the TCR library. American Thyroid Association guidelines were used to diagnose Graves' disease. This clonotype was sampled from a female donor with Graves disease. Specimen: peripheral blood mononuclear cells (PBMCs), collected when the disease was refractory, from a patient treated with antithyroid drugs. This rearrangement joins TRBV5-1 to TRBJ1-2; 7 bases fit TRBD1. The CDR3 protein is CASSLSGTVNYGYTF. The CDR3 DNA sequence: TGCGCCAGCAGCTTGAGTGGGACAGTCAACTATGGCTACACCTTC.